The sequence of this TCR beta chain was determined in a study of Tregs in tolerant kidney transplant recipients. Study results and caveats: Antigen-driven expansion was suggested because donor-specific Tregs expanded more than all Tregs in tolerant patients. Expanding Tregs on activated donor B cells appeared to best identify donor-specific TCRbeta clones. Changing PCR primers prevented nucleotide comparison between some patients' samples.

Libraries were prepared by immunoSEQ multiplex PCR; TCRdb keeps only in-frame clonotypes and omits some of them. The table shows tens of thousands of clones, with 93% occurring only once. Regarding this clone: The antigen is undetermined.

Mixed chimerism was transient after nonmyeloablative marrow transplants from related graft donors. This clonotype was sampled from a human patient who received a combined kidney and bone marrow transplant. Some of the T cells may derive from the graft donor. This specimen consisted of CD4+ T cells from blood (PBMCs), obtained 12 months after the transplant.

CDR3 DNA: TGTGCCAGCAGTCCGGACAGAACTAGCACAGATACGCAGTATTTT. The encoded protein is CASSPDRTSTDTQYF. The chain carries TRBV6-5 and TRBJ2-3; D is possibly TRBD1 (6 bases). The CDR3 consists of 15 residues. Trimming removed 5 bases at V and 0 bases at J, with 12 bases between. CDR1 and CDR2 from the germline V gene are MNHEY and SVGAGI.